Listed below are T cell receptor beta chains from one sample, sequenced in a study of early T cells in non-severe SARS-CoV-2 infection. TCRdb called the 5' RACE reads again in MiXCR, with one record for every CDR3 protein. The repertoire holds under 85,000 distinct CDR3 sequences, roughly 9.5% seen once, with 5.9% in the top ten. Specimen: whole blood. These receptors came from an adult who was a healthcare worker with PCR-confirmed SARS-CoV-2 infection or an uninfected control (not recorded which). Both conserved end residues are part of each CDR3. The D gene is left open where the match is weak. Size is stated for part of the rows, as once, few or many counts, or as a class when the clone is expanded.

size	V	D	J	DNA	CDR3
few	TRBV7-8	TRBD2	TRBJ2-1	TGTGCCAGCAGCTTAGAACGGGAGGTTAACCATGAGCAGTTCTTC	CASSLEREVNHEQFF
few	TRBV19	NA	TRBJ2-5	TGTGCCAGTAGTATTACAAGTCGGGAGACCCAGTACTTC	CASSITSRETQYF
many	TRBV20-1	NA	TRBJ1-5	TGCAGTGCCAGAGACTCCTATCAGCCCCAGCATTTT	CSARDSYQPQHF
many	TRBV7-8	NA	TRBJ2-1	TGTGCCAGCAGCTTTGAACTAGCAGACTACAATGAGCAGTTCTTC	CASSFELADYNEQFF
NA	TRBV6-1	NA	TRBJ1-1	TGTGCCAGCAGTGAAGTCCCTATCGGCACTGAAGCTTTCTTT	CASSEVPIGTEAFF
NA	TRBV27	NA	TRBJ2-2	TGTGCCAGCAGTCTCCTACACAGGGCTACCGGGGAGCTGTTTTTT	CASSLLHRATGELFF
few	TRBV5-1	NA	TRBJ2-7	TGCGCCAGCAGCCCGAATTGGGGTGACTACGAGCAGTACTTC	CASSPNWGDYEQYF
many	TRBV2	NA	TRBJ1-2	TGTGCCAGCAGTGAAGCTACCGGGACCCCCTATGGCTACACCTTC	CASSEATGTPYGYTF
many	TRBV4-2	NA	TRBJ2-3	TGTGCCAGCAGCCAAGAAGTGGAGGGCCCCACAGATACGCAGTATTTT	CASSQEVEGPTDTQYF
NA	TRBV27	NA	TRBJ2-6	TGTGCCAGCAGTTTATATTCTCAGCGAGACCGCGTCCTGACTTTC	CASSLYSQRDRVLTF
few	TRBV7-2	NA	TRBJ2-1	TGTGCCAGCAGCTTAGGAAGGATTAATGAGCAGTTCTTC	CASSLGRINEQFF
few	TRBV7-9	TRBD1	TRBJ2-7	TGTGCCAGCAGCCGAGCGACAGGGGCCCCCTACGAGCAGTACTTC	CASSRATGAPYEQYF
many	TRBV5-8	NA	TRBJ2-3	TGTGCCAGCAGCTTGCCCCAATCAGATACGCAGTATTTT	CASSLPQSDTQYF
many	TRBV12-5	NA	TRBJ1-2	TGTGCTAGTGTACGGGGCGGGTATGATGGCTACACCTTC	CASVRGGYDGYTF
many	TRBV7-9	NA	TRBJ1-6	TGTGCCAGCAGCTTACTATCCAATTCACCCCTCCACTTT	CASSLLSNSPLHF
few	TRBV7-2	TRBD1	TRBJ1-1	TGTGCCAGCAGCTACCAAACAGGGGTTGGGACTGAAGCTTTCTTT	CASSYQTGVGTEAFF
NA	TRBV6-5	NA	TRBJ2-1	TGTGCCAGCAGTTTTGACAACTCCTACAATGAGCAGTTCTTC	CASSFDNSYNEQFF
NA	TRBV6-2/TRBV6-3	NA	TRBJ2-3	TGTGCCAGTCGACAGAACACAGATACGCAGTATTTT	CASRQNTDTQYF
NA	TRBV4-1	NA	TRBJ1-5	TGCGCCAGCAGCCAAGAACAGCCCCAGCATTTT	CASSQEQPQHF
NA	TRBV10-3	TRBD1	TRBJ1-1	TGTGCCATCAGCCCCCAGGGACAGGGAGATGAAGCTTTCTTT	CAISPQGQGDEAFF
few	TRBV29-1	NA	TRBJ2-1	TGCAGCGTTTCGGGAGTCGAGCAGTTCTTC	CSVSGVEQFF
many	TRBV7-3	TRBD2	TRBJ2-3	TGTGCCAGCAGCTTATCCCCGGCTAGCGGGGGCCAGAATACGCAGTATTTT	CASSLSPASGGQNTQYF
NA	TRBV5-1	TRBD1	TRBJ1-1	TGCGCCAGCAGCCCACAGGGGCCACCGGGGACTGAAGCTTTCTTT	CASSPQGPPGTEAFF
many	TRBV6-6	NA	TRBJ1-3	TGTGCCAGCAGCCCTCAGGGGACCGGCTCTGGAAACACCATATATTTT	CASSPQGTGSGNTIYF
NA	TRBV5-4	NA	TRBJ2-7	TGTGCCAGCAGCTTGGCAGGGACACCCAGTAAGGAGCAGTACTTC	CASSLAGTPSKEQYF
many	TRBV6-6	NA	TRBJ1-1	TGTGCCAGCAGCCCGGGCCCCCGGACCCCTGAAGCTTTCTTT	CASSPGPRTPEAFF
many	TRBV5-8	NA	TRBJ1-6	TGTGCCAGCAACAGGGAGTTTAATTCACCCCTCCACTTT	CASNREFNSPLHF
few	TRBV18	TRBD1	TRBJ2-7	TGTGCCAGCTCACCACCAGGGACAGGGGGCGAGCAGTACTTC	CASSPPGTGGEQYF
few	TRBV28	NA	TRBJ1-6	TGTGCCAGCAGTTTACTGGTCTCAGGGGATTCAGCCCTCCACTTT	CASSLLVSGDSALHF
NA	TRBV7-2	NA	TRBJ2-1	TGTGCCAGCAGCTTAGGGTTAGGTGAGCAGTTCTTC	CASSLGLGEQFF
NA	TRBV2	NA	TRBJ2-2	TGTGCCAGCAGTGCAAGGTCGTTGGGCGGGGAGCTGTTTTTT	CASSARSLGGELFF
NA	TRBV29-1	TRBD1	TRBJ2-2	TGCAGCGTTCTAGGTTCCGGGACAGGGGGCACCGGGGAGCTGTTTTTT	CSVLGSGTGGTGELFF
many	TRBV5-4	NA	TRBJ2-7	TGTGCCAGCAGCCAGATCGGGATTCCCTACGAGCAGTACTTC	CASSQIGIPYEQYF
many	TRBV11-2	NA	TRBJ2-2	TGTGCCAGCAGCCACCCCTCCGGGGAGCTGTTTTTT	CASSHPSGELFF
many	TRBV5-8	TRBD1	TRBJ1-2	TGTGCCAGCAGCTTCCGGGACAGGGGATCTGGCTACACCTTC	CASSFRDRGSGYTF
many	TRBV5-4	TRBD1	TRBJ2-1	TGTGCCAGCAGCGGACAGGGATCGGTCAATGAGCAGTTCTTC	CASSGQGSVNEQFF
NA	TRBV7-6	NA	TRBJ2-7	TGTGCCAGCAGCTTAGTTGACTCGGGGTGGAACGAGCAGTACTTC	CASSLVDSGWNEQYF
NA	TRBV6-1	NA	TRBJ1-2	TGTGCCAGCAGTGAAGTGGTGGGCGTCTATGGCTACACCTTC	CASSEVVGVYGYTF
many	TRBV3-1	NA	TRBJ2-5	TGTGCCAGCAGCCAAGATCGCCAAGACAGATTCCAAGAGACCCAGTACTTC	CASSQDRQDRFQETQYF
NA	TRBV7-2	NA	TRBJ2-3	TGTGCCAGCAGCGACCGGGACAACCTAAATACGCAGTATTTT	CASSDRDNLNTQYF
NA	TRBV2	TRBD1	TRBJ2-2	TGTGCCACCGCGACAGGGATGACAGGAAACACCGGGGAGCTGTTTTTT	CATATGMTGNTGELFF
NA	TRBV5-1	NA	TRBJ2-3	TGCGCCAGCAGCTTCGGACAGACGCGCACAGATACGCAGTATTTT	CASSFGQTRTDTQYF
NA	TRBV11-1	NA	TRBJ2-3	TGTGCCAGCAGCTTGGAGACGCGAACAGATACGCAGTATTTT	CASSLETRTDTQYF
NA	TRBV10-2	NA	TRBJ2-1	TGCGCCAGCAGTTTTTACCGGGACTCGTCCTACAATGAGCAGTTCTTC	CASSFYRDSSYNEQFF
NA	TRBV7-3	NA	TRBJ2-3	TGTGCCAGCAGCTTATCGGGGACCACAGATACGCAGTATTTT	CASSLSGTTDTQYF
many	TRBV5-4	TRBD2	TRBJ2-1	TGTGCCAGCAGTTTAAGCGGGGCCTCCTACAATGAGCAGTTCTTC	CASSLSGASYNEQFF
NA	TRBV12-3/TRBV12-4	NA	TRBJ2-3	TGTGCCAGCAGCCGTAGCCCAAGCACAGATACGCAGTATTTT	CASSRSPSTDTQYF
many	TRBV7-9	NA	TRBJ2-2	TGTGCCAGCAGCCCCGGGATCGAGGTCGGGGAGCTGTTTTTT	CASSPGIEVGELFF
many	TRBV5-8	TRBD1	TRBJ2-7	TGTGCCAGCAGCTTCGGCAGGGGGCGCGAGCAGTACTTC	CASSFGRGREQYF
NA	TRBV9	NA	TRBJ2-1	TGTGCCAGCAGCGTCCCCCCTTCGGCAGGGTTCGAGCAGTTCTTC	CASSVPPSAGFEQFF
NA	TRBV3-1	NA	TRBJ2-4	TGTGCCAGCAGCCAGCAAGCCATTCAGTACTTC	CASSQQAIQYF
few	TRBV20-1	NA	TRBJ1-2	TGCAGTGCTAGAGAATCTTCGGCTAACTATGGCTACACCTTC	CSARESSANYGYTF
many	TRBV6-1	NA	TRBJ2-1	TGTGCCAGCAGCCCGGTCTTTGGGGGAGCCACCCCTAGTAGGAACAATGAGCAGTTCTTC	CASSPVFGGATPSRNNEQFF
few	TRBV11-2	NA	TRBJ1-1	TGTGCCAGCAGCTTAGTATTAGGCGCTGAAGCTTTCTTT	CASSLVLGAEAFF
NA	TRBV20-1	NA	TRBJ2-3	TGCAGTGCTCCTAGCAGCCGCACAGATACGCAGTATTTT	CSAPSSRTDTQYF